This T cell receptor (beta chain) was sequenced in a study of graft-versus-host responses after intestinal transplantation. About the research overall: Multivisceral, liver-intestinal, or isolated intestinal transplants were performed in recipients. Anti-thymocyte globulin induction, then tacrolimus and steroids for around 3 years, went to all recipients. Findings and caveats of the study: Marrow from the recipient contained GvH clones, some of which had appeared first in ileum or blood.

The trim removed 5 bases at V and 1 base at J, leaving 4 bases unmatched. The CDR3 is 14 residues long. Germline CDR1 LNHDA, CDR2 SQIVND (reference sequence). The data were produced by immunoSEQ multiplex PCR, yet TCRdb's version contains in-frame clones alone and is incomplete. This sample yields roughly 93,000 clones, of which 85% to 95% are seen a single time; over 0.45% belongs to the top ten. For this clone: Its matching antigen is unknown.

This TCR was sampled from a human donor who received an intestinal transplant. This specimen was unstimulated CD8+ T cells sorted from spleen or lymph node cells, taken before intestinal transplant. The chain employs TRBV19 and TRBJ1-1, with 7 bases matching TRBD1. In DNA form, the CDR3 reads TGTGCCAGTAGTCCTTGGACAGGGAACACTGAAGCTTTCTTT. Translated, it gives CASSPWTGNTEAFF.